These 29 T cell receptor beta chains were all obtained from the same sample, sequenced in a study of CD8+ T cells in alopecia areata. Extracted RNA was reverse transcribed, and the resulting cDNA served as sequencing template. Clones were sequenced by immunoSEQ multiplex PCR, and TCRdb holds only the in-frame ones, with some missing. The table has 20,000 to 30,000 clones, around 50% seen once; the top ten hold approximately 30%. The specimen was NKG2D-high CD8+ T cells sorted from blood. The receptors shown here come from a human donor with alopecia areata.

This chain connects TRBV4-2 to TRBJ1-1; 7 bases map to TRBD1. V shed 4 bases and J 4 bases; nucleotides not matched to a gene: 6. This CDR3 comprises 14 residues. Germline CDR1 is LGHNA and CDR2 is YNFKEQ. CDR3 in DNA: TGTGCCAGCAGCCGTGGACAGGTCGGCACTGAAGCTTTCTTT. Translating gives CASSRGQVGTEAFF.

J is TRBJ2-1 and V is TRBV9, with 9 positions matching TRBD2. The V gene end was trimmed by 5 bases and the J gene end by 4 bases; junction bases not matched to a gene: 10. The CDR3 spans 16 residues. The V gene's germline CDR1 is SGDLS and CDR2 YYNGEE. The CDR3: CASRDLGTSPYNEQFF. Here the CDR3 DNA reads TGTGCCAGCAGAGACCTTGGGACTAGCCCTTACAATGAGCAGTTCTTC.

The chain uses TRBV29-1 and TRBJ1-1, with 7 bases that match TRBD1. This CDR3 comprises 17 residues. V lost 1 base, J lost 5 bases, and 16 bases stayed unmatched. Germline CDR1 is SQVTM and CDR2 is ANQGSEA. CDR3 DNA sequence: TGCAGCGTTGAAGGATACAGGGGAGGCTTGCGTAAGACTGAAGCTTTCTTT. This translates into CSVEGYRGGLRKTEAFF.

The J gene is TRBJ2-3, the V gene TRBV28; 9 bases align to TRBD2. Germline lookup yields CDR1 MDHEN and CDR2 SYDVKM. The ends lost 3 bases at V and 4 bases at J; junction bases unmatched: 11. The CDR3 runs to 17 residues. The CDR3 sequence is CASSLVPVSGRADTQYF. The CDR3 DNA follows: TGTGCCAGCAGTTTGGTTCCCGTTAGCGGGAGAGCAGATACGCAGTATTTT.

The V gene is TRBV2, the J gene TRBJ1-2; D uncertain. The CDR3 spans 10 residues. Deletions cut 6 bases from V and 8 bases from J, with 7 bases between. The V gene's germline CDR1 is SNHLY and CDR2 FYNNEI. The CDR3 sequence: CASSGGGYTF. The DNA for the CDR3 is TGTGCCAGCAGCGGAGGAGGCTACACCTTC.

Only one count was recorded for this clone. The chain uses TRBV11-3 and TRBJ1-1; TRBD1 matches at 12 bases. CDR3 length: 15 amino acids. V lost 5 bases and J lost 12; bases outside the gene matches: 13. CDR1 and CDR2 from the germline V gene are SGHNT and YENEEA. The CDR3 DNA sequence: TGTGCCAGCAGCCCAGAGGGACAGGGGGCTTGGTCGTCTTTCTTT. Protein product: CASSPEGQGAWSSFF.

The chain couples TRBV5-1 to TRBJ2-1; the match to TRBD2 covers 12 bases. The CDR3 runs 16 residues. The V gene's germline CDR1 is SGHRS and CDR2 YFSETQ. V trimming: 5 bases; J trimming: 8 bases; junction bases outside the gene matches: 11. The CDR3 DNA reads TGCGCCAGCAGTTCCTACCTAGCGGGAGGGCCTCATGAGCAGTTCTTC. It specifies CASSSYLAGGPHEQFF.

The chain uses TRBV6-5 and TRBJ1-1; D unclear. There are 15 residues in the CDR3. Germline V CDR1 and CDR2: MNHEY, SVGAGI. The ends were cut back, 0 bases at V and 1 base at J, with 9 bases in the middle. CDR3 nucleotide sequence: TGTGCCAGCAGTTACTCGGCAGGAGGGAACACTGAAGCTTTCTTT. It yields the protein CASSYSAGGNTEAFF.

This clone appeared a few times. The rearrangement uses TRBV9 and TRBJ1-2, with D uncertain. Germline CDR1 SGDLS, CDR2 YYNGEE. The V end lost 5 bases, the J end lost 4 bases, and 12 bases lay between the germline ends. The CDR3 has 13 residues. The CDR3 sequence: CASRGGFGYGYTF. In DNA, the CDR3 is TGTGCCAGCAGAGGAGGGTTCGGCTATGGCTACACCTTC.

This clone has only a few counts. The rearrangement joins TRBV19 to TRBJ1-2; 7 bases are a match to TRBD1. This CDR3 region has 15 residues. The V and J ends lost 7 bases and 1 base, in that order; junction bases with no gene match: 9. The germline gives CDR1 LNHDA, CDR2 SQIVND (reference sequence). The CDR3 region is CASINWDSGNYGYTF. CDR3 bases: TGTGCCAGTATCAACTGGGACAGCGGTAACTATGGCTACACCTTC.

This clone was recorded only once. In the same sample, other DNA sequences code for this CDR3. This chain uses TRBV29-1 with TRBJ1-1; D is unclear. The germline CDR1 and CDR2 sequences are SQVTM and ANQGSEA. The CDR3 runs to 12 residues. V was pared by 6 bases and J by 3 bases, with 11 bases between. The CDR3 protein is CSVDRGDTEAFF. For the CDR3, the DNA is TGCAGCGTCGATCGGGGAGACACTGAAGCTTTCTTT.

This chain connects TRBV28 to TRBJ2-5, with 9 bases identical to TRBD2. The V gene's germline CDR1 is MDHEN and CDR2 SYDVKM. This CDR3 has 17 residues. V dropped 6 bases and J dropped 2; count of bases not matched to a gene: 13. CDR3 residues: CASSPQLLLAGQETQYF. The CDR3 coding sequence is TGTGCCAGCAGCCCACAACTTCTACTAGCGGGTCAAGAGACCCAGTACTTC.

This clone has at least ten counts. The chain has TRBV14 and TRBJ1-3; no definite D call. Trimming left V 0 bases short and J 4 bases short, with 13 bases between. From germline, CDR1 is SGHDN and CDR2 FVKESK. CDR3 length: 16 amino acids. This CDR3 is CASSQDGGGSGNTIYF. Written as DNA, the CDR3 is TGTGCCAGCAGCCAAGACGGCGGAGGGTCAGGAAACACCATATATTTT. Filled out from reference TRBV14 and TRBJ1-3, the complete variable domain reads EAGVTQFPSHSVIEKGQTVTLRCDPISGHDNLYWYRRVMGKEIKFLLHFVKESKQDESGMPNNRFLAERTGGTYSTLKVQPAELEDSGVYFCASSQDGGGSGNTIYFGEGSWLTVV.

The V call is TRBV28, the J call TRBJ2-7; unclear D gene. With 5 bases removed from V and 2 bases from J, the gap between germline ends came to 10 bases. The germline CDR1 and CDR2 sequences are MDHEN and SYDVKM. The CDR3 has 13 amino acids. Written as DNA, the CDR3 is TGTGCCAGCAGTGTACACCGGACCTACGAGCAGTACTTC. As protein: CASSVHRTYEQYF.

This clone has only a few counts. The rearrangement uses TRBV19 and TRBJ2-1, with 10 positions matching TRBD2. The trim removed 7 bases at V and 3 bases at J, leaving 6 bases unmatched. The CDR3 consists of 15 residues. Germline V gives CDR1 LNHDA, CDR2 SQIVND (reference sequence). The CDR3 protein is CASTLAGVGYNEQFF. The DNA for the CDR3 is TGTGCCAGTACCCTAGCGGGAGTCGGCTACAATGAGCAGTTCTTC.

The gene calls are TRBV19 and TRBJ2-1; 8 bases fit TRBD2. The trim removed 7 bases at V and 6 bases at J, leaving 14 bases unmatched. This CDR3 region has 16 residues. Germline loops: CDR1 LNHDA, CDR2 SQIVND (reference sequence). This CDR3 reads CASNTAGTSNPNEQFF. CDR3 bases: TGTGCCAGTAATACTGCCGGGACTAGTAATCCCAATGAGCAGTTCTTC. The full variable domain, with the rest looked up from reference TRBV19 and TRBJ2-1, is DGGITQSPKYLFRKEGQNVTLSCEQNLNHDAMYWYRQDPGQGLRLIYYSQIVNDFQKGDIAEGYSVSREKKESFPLTVTSAQKNPTAFYLCASNTAGTSNPNEQFFGPGTRLTVL.

This chain joins TRBV2 and TRBJ2-1; 11 bases fit TRBD2. J lost 5 bases, V lost 8 bases, and 8 bases had no gene match. This CDR3 is built from 15 residues. Germline loops: CDR1 SNHLY, CDR2 FYNNEI. The CDR3 sequence is CASGELAGANNEQFF. DNA for the CDR3: TGTGCCAGCGGAGAACTAGCGGGAGCTAACAATGAGCAGTTCTTC.

The V and J genes are TRBV29-1 and TRBJ2-6; no firm D call. Germline assignment: CDR1 SQVTM and CDR2 ANQGSEA. Trimming shortened V by 6 bases and J by 2 bases, and 2 bases separated the two germline ends. CDR3 length: 11 residues. CDR3 bases: TGCAGCGTGGCTGGGGCCAACGTCCTGACTTTC. Translated: CSVAGANVLTF.

V is TRBV7-8 and J is TRBJ2-5; D is undetermined. The CDR3 covers 12 residues. Germline assignment: CDR1 SGHVS and CDR2 FQNEAQ. V was pared by 2 bases and J by 5 bases, with 6 bases between. The CDR3 protein is CASSLRIETQYF. CDR3 in DNA: TGTGCCAGCAGCTTAAGGATTGAGACCCAGTACTTC.

The chain links TRBV7-6 to TRBJ1-2, with a tentative D call TRBD1 (5 bases). The germline V gene has CDR1 SGHVS and CDR2 FNYEAQ. V lost 4 bases, J lost 9 bases, and 15 bases lay in between. The CDR3 consists of 13 residues. The CDR3 DNA follows: TGTGCCAGCAGCTCACTTAAGGGGTTCAGCTACACCTTC. Amino acids: CASSSLKGFSYTF.

This chain connects TRBV5-1 to TRBJ1-1; no clear D. The V gene lost 7 bases and the J gene lost 2 bases, with 15 bases spanning the gap. The CDR3 is 14 amino acids. CDR1 SGHRS and CDR2 YFSETQ come from the germline V gene. The DNA of the CDR3 is TGCGCCAGCTCCTGGGCCTATGGTAACACTGAAGCTTTCTTT. As protein: CASSWAYGNTEAFF.

The DNA for the CDR3 is TGTGCCAGCAGCTTAGGGACTAGCGGGAGCCCAGATACGCAGTATTTT. It specifies CASSLGTSGSPDTQYF. V is TRBV13 and J is TRBJ2-3, with 12 nucleotides matching TRBD2. The V gene's germline CDR1 is PRHDT and CDR2 FYEKMQ (reference sequence). The CDR3 loop spans 16 amino acids. J was trimmed by 4 bases and V by 0 bases; bases with no gene match: 2.

This clone was counted only a few times. This chain uses TRBV29-1 with TRBJ2-7, with D maybe TRBD1 (5 bases). Germline CDR1 reads SQVTM; CDR2 reads ANQGSEA. CDR3 size: 12 residues. Trimming stripped 4 bases from V and 3 bases from J, with 10 bases between. The CDR3 loop is CSVGQPDYEQYF. CDR3 DNA sequence: TGCAGCGTTGGACAGCCAGACTACGAGCAGTACTTC.

V usage is TRBV27 and J usage is TRBJ1-2; 7 bases are a match to TRBD1. The CDR3 length is 14 residues. CDR1 MNHEY and CDR2 SMNVEV come from the germline V gene (reference sequence). V lost 8 bases, J lost 5 bases, and 11 bases stayed unmatched. The CDR3 region has the DNA TGTGCCAGCGGGAGGGGGCTCCGGGGTTATGGCTACACCTTC. Translating it yields CASGRGLRGYGYTF.

Details on this clone: The junction differs from germline at one of its ends, possibly a read error. This sequence joins TRBV18 and TRBJ2-1; no reliable D call. This CDR3 is built from 11 residues. Germline V gives CDR1 KGHSH, CDR2 LQKENI. The CDR3 sequence is CASSPSNEQFF. Written as DNA, the CDR3 is TGTGCCAGTTCACCGTCCAATGAGCAGTTCTTC.

A few counts support this clone. The V gene is TRBV19, the J gene TRBJ2-3; a weak D match, TRBD2 (5 bases). Trimming pared 3 bases from V and 1 base from J, leaving 8 bases between. The CDR3 sequence is 14 residues long. Germline CDR1 is LNHDA and CDR2 is SQIVND (reference sequence). DNA of the CDR3: TGTGCCAGTAGTATGGAGGAGCGCACAGATACGCAGTATTTT. Amino acids: CASSMEERTDTQYF.

This clone was counted at least ten times. The gene calls are TRBV7-9 and TRBJ2-5; D unclear. The V end was cut by 0 bases, the J end by 5 bases, with 13 bases between. Germline CDR1 is SEHNR and CDR2 is FQNEAQ (reference sequence). The length of the CDR3 is 15 residues. This chain's CDR3 is CASSLANYLGETQYF. As DNA, the CDR3 is TGTGCCAGCAGCTTAGCGAACTACCTTGGGGAGACCCAGTACTTC.

At least ten counts were recorded for this clone. This chain links TRBV13 with TRBJ2-7; D remains ambiguous. Germline lookup yields CDR1 PRHDT and CDR2 FYEKMQ (reference sequence). V was cut by 4 bases and J by 5 bases, with 9 bases left in between. This CDR3 is 12 amino acids long. Written as DNA, the CDR3 is TGTGCCAGCAGCTACCGGCCGGACGAGCAGTACTTC. This encodes CASSYRPDEQYF.

The chain employs TRBV15 and TRBJ2-2, with 8 nucleotides matching TRBD2. The CDR3 totals 15 residues. The V gene end was trimmed by 0 bases and the J gene end by 8 bases; junction bases not matched to a gene: 5. Germline assignment: CDR1 LNHNV and CDR2 YYDKDF (reference sequence). CDR3 protein: CATSREGLVGGELFF. As DNA, the CDR3 is TGTGCCACCAGCAGAGAGGGACTAGTTGGTGGGGAGCTGTTTTTT.